The clone carrying this TCR beta chain was observed at least ten times. Its antigen is unidentified. Germline is not matched at one junction end, which may reflect a read error. MiXCR, run by TCRdb on the reads, gives a single entry per CDR3 protein. This sample yields fewer than 550,000 distinct CDR3 sequences, of which around 32% are seen a single time; about an eighth belongs to the top ten. The data are from a study of T cell repertoires in cytomegalovirus infection. Across the study: CMV infection and matching HLA type were both indicated by public TCR beta signatures.

The CDR3 has 14 residues. Germline CDR1 and CDR2: SGHVS and FQNEAQ. Study-wide findings and caveats: CMV-specific TCR beta clonotypes restricted by HLA-C dominated the ex vivo response.

V and J are TRBV7-8 and TRBJ1-2; TRBD1 is a possible D gene (5 bases). Sequenced material: PBMCs. The origin of this receptor is a human donor in good health (CMV status not recorded). Some clones in this sample may be carry-over from other donors' samples. The CDR3 bases are TGTGCCAGCAGCTTAGCAGGGACCACCTATGGCTACACTTTC. It yields the protein CASSLAGTTYGYTF.